This T cell receptor (beta chain) is from a study of blood T cells in healthy people across ages. Primed by a sample-barcoded 5' primer and a J-beta primer mix, a second PCR proceeded for about 7 to 11 cycles. A 12-random-nucleotide template-switch adaptor tagged each cDNA molecule. MiXCR, applied by TCRdb to the 5' RACE reads, yields one record per CDR3 protein. Among 750,000 to 950,000 distinct CDR3 sequences listed, around 29% were seen once. In its sample, this clonotype was seen a few times. At one end the junction does not follow the germline gene, possibly because of a read error. Ten milliliters of peripheral blood were drawn from each donor. Germline assignment: CDR1 SNHLY and CDR2 FYNNEI. This CDR3 region has 17 residues. These same data were also listed under a study on T cells of mothers and their children. That study adds: Several children, together with their three healthy Caucasian mothers, made up the donors. The second PCR's M1S primer added sample barcodes and 2-4 random nucleotides.

The sample comprised blood. J is TRBJ2-6 and V is TRBV2; D gene unclear. The sequence derives from a woman in her forties in good health. The chain's CDR3 is CARSRLNPNSGANVLTF. The CDR3 region has the DNA TGTGCCCGCAGCCGCCTTAACCCCAACTCTGGGGCCAACGTCCTGACTTTC.